This is a list of T cell receptor beta chains from one sample in a study of cytomegalovirus exposure and HLA in healthy donors. Clones were read by immunoSEQ multiplex PCR, and TCRdb kept only the in-frame ones, dropping some. This table holds more than 90,000 clones, approximately 74% found once. Input material: PBMCs. The receptors were sampled from a woman between 50 and 59 years old in good health and CMV-seropositive. Each CDR3 is given with its conserved first and last residue. The order of the fields is D gene, CDR3 length, J gene, V gene, clone size, CDR3 DNA, CDR3 protein. The D gene is left open where the match is weak. Clone size, where shown, is once, few, many, or a class for clones that have expanded.

d_gene: TRBD2
len: 15
j_gene: TRBJ2-5
v_gene: TRBV29-1
abundance: .
CDR3nt: TGCAGCGTGGGTTCTGGACTAGCGGGGGGTGAGACCCAGTACTTC
CDR3aa: CSVGSGLAGGETQYF

d_gene: TRBD2
len: 16
j_gene: TRBJ2-1
v_gene: TRBV13
abundance: once
CDR3nt: TGTGCCAGCAGCCTTTGGAGCGGGAGCTCCTACAATGAGCAGTTCTTC
CDR3aa: CASSLWSGSSYNEQFF

d_gene: TRBD1
len: 16
j_gene: TRBJ2-7
v_gene: TRBV7-6
abundance: .
CDR3nt: TGTGCCAGCAGCCGATATGGGGGACAGGGGGTCTCGGAGCAGTACTTC
CDR3aa: CASSRYGGQGVSEQYF

d_gene: TRBD1
len: 18
j_gene: TRBJ2-7
v_gene: TRBV7-2
abundance: few
CDR3nt: TGTGCCAGCAGCTCCGCCCCGGGACAGGCCAGGACCTCCTACGAGCAGTACTTC
CDR3aa: CASSSAPGQARTSYEQYF

d_gene: .
len: 16
j_gene: TRBJ1-4
v_gene: TRBV18
abundance: once
CDR3nt: TGTGCCAGCTCACCAACCGGCGGGGCCCCGAGTGAAAAACTGTTTTTT
CDR3aa: CASSPTGGAPSEKLFF

d_gene: .
len: 16
j_gene: TRBJ2-7
v_gene: TRBV6-5
abundance: .
CDR3nt: TGTGCCAGCAGTTACCGGGACACCTTAAACTCCTACGAGCAGTACTTC
CDR3aa: CASSYRDTLNSYEQYF

d_gene: .
len: 14
j_gene: TRBJ1-5
v_gene: TRBV25-1
abundance: once
CDR3nt: TGTGCCAGCAGTGATCCAGGGGCCGGGCAGCCCCAGCATTTT
CDR3aa: CASSDPGAGQPQHF

d_gene: TRBD1
len: 15
j_gene: TRBJ1-5
v_gene: TRBV6-1
abundance: .
CDR3nt: TGTGCCAGCAGTGGACAGGGTTATAGCAATCAGCCCCAGCATTTT
CDR3aa: CASSGQGYSNQPQHF

d_gene: .
len: 14
j_gene: TRBJ2-7
v_gene: TRBV11-2
abundance: .
CDR3nt: TGTGCCAGCAGCTTAGCCAACAGGGCCTACGAGCAGTACTTC
CDR3aa: CASSLANRAYEQYF

d_gene: .
len: 14
j_gene: TRBJ2-5
v_gene: TRBV7-2
abundance: .
CDR3nt: TGTGCCAGCAAAGCTTACGGGGTTTTGGAGACCCAGTACTTC
CDR3aa: CASKAYGVLETQYF

d_gene: TRBD1
len: 18
j_gene: TRBJ2-7
v_gene: TRBV18
abundance: .
CDR3nt: TGTGCCAGCTCACCACCGGGGAAACGTACCGGGACAGGGGGCGAGCAGTACTTC
CDR3aa: CASSPPGKRTGTGGEQYF

d_gene: TRBD1
len: 14
j_gene: TRBJ1-1
v_gene: TRBV14
abundance: .
CDR3nt: TGTGCCAGCAGCCGGCAGGGGGATGGGACTGAAGCTTTCTTT
CDR3aa: CASSRQGDGTEAFF

d_gene: .
len: 12
j_gene: TRBJ2-5
v_gene: TRBV19
abundance: .
CDR3nt: TGTGCCAGTAGCGGCAGTTTGTGGGAGCAGTACTTC
CDR3aa: CASSGSLWEQYF

d_gene: .
len: 13
j_gene: TRBJ1-5
v_gene: TRBV2
abundance: .
CDR3nt: TGTGCCAGTGTTGGGGGCCGAGATCAGCCCCAGCATTTT
CDR3aa: CASVGGRDQPQHF

d_gene: .
len: 13
j_gene: TRBJ1-1
v_gene: TRBV6-6
abundance: few
CDR3nt: TGTGCCAGCACTGACAGAGAGAACACTGAAGCTTTCTTT
CDR3aa: CASTDRENTEAFF

d_gene: .
len: 15
j_gene: TRBJ1-4
v_gene: TRBV2
abundance: .
CDR3nt: TGTGCCAGCCACAGCGGGAGGCTAACTAATGAAAAACTGTTTTTT
CDR3aa: CASHSGRLTNEKLFF